The next 16 T cell receptor beta chains were all read from a single sample in a study of T cell clones after liver transplantation. The assay was immunoSEQ multiplex PCR, and TCRdb's table has in-frame clones only and misses some. The sample lists about 70,000 clones; over 70% were seen once. Sequencing was performed on CD4+ T cells from blood, taken 12 months after liver transplant. These receptors were taken from a human patient who received a liver transplant. A share of the T cells may be of graft donor origin.

The gene calls are TRBV11-2 and TRBJ2-1; 8 positions agree with TRBD1. The V gene end was trimmed by 8 bases and the J gene end by 8 bases; junction bases not matched to a gene: 14. From germline, CDR1 is SGHAT and CDR2 FQNNGV. This CDR3 region has 15 residues. CDR3 DNA sequence: TGTGCCAGCCGACAGACAGGGGCCGCCCGCGATGAGCAGTTCTTC. This gives the protein CASRQTGAARDEQFF.

The genes are TRBV28 and TRBJ1-1; tentative D call: TRBD1 (5 bases). The germline gives CDR1 MDHEN, CDR2 SYDVKM. The CDR3 sequence is 14 residues long. Trimming took off 6 bases at V and 0 bases at J, with 11 bases between the two ends. CDR3 sequence: CASRILGVNTEAFF. For the CDR3, the DNA is TGTGCCAGCAGGATCCTGGGGGTGAACACTGAAGCTTTCTTT.

This chain connects TRBV18 to TRBJ2-5; D gene uncertain. CDR3 size: 15 residues. Trimming pared 0 bases from V and 0 bases from J, leaving 8 bases between. Germline V gene sequence: CDR1 KGHSH, CDR2 LQKENI. The CDR3 region is CASSPPVRYQETQYF. The CDR3, as DNA: TGTGCCAGCTCACCACCCGTTAGGTACCAAGAGACCCAGTACTTC.

This rearrangement joins TRBV28 to TRBJ2-4; D is ambiguous. Trimming shortened V by 6 bases and J by 7 bases, and 19 bases separated the two germline ends. Germline V lookup: CDR1 MDHEN, CDR2 SYDVKM. There are 15 residues in the CDR3. The CDR3 protein is CASSSKGTLRNIQYF. CDR3 in DNA: TGTGCCAGCAGCTCCAAGGGTACTCTACGGAACATTCAGTACTTC.

This sequence joins TRBV4-3 and TRBJ2-2; 9 bases line up with TRBD1. The CDR3 loop spans 15 amino acids. V lost 4 bases, J lost 7 bases, and 7 bases stayed unmatched. Germline CDR1 and CDR2: LGHNA and YSLEER. CDR3 amino acids: CASSPRTGEHGELFF. CDR3 DNA: TGCGCCAGCAGCCCCAGGACAGGGGAGCACGGGGAGCTGTTTTTT.

The chain recombines TRBV2 with TRBJ1-1; D call uncertain. Trimming stripped 6 bases from V and 4 bases from J, with 12 bases between. This CDR3 is 13 amino acids long. Germline V gives CDR1 SNHLY, CDR2 FYNNEI. This chain's CDR3 is CASRDSWGTEAFF. The CDR3 DNA reads TGTGCCAGCAGGGACTCCTGGGGCACTGAAGCTTTCTTT.

V and J are TRBV27 and TRBJ1-5, with D perhaps matching TRBD1 (5 bases). Trimming cost V 5 bases and J 4 bases, with 12 bases left between them. The CDR3 has 14 residues. Germline CDR1 is MNHEY and CDR2 is SMNVEV (reference sequence). This CDR3 reads CASSTREGNQPQHF. The CDR3 DNA reads as TGTGCCAGCAGTACGAGGGAGGGGAATCAGCCCCAGCATTTT.

This clone came up once. The chain combines TRBV28 with TRBJ2-1; TRBD1 is a possible D gene (7 bases). The CDR3 extends over 12 amino acids. CDR1 is MDHEN and CDR2 is SYDVKM in the germline V gene. Trimming removed 2 bases at V and 13 bases at J, with 12 bases between. The CDR3 sequence: CASSLSRGVQFF. In nucleotides, the CDR3 is TGTGCCAGCAGTTTAAGCAGGGGGGTCCAGTTCTTC.

The chain carries TRBV5-1 and TRBJ1-3, with 9 bases lining up with TRBD1. The V gene end was trimmed by 2 bases and the J gene end by 4 bases; junction bases not matched to a gene: 4. In germline, CDR1 is SGHRS, CDR2 YFSETQ. The CDR3 spans 15 residues. The CDR3 reads CASSFGTGRGNTIYF. In nucleotides, the CDR3 is TGCGCCAGCAGCTTCGGGACAGGGAGAGGAAACACCATATATTTT.

The chain recombines TRBV7-2 with TRBJ2-3; D is unclear. This CDR3 region has 13 residues. The V gene lost 5 bases and the J gene lost 4 bases, with 10 bases spanning the gap. Per germline, CDR1 SGHTA and CDR2 FQGNSA. The CDR3 DNA reads as TGTGCCAGCAGCCTGAAGATGGCAGATACGCAGTATTTT. It specifies CASSLKMADTQYF.

CDR3 sequence: CASSLFGGTNTGELFF. DNA for the CDR3: TGCGCCAGCAGCCTATTTGGGGGAACGAACACCGGGGAGCTGTTTTTT. The chain recombines TRBV5-1 with TRBJ2-2; either TRBD1 or TRBD2 may supply D (5 bases each). Looked up from germline, CDR1 is SGHRS and CDR2 is YFSETQ. With 4 bases removed from V and 0 bases from J, the gap between germline ends came to 13 bases. The CDR3 spans 16 residues.

The chain uses TRBV6-1 and TRBJ2-5; no firm D call. The V gene's germline CDR1 is MNHNS and CDR2 SASEGT. CDR3 length: 15 residues. V was pared by 0 bases and J by 2 bases, with 10 bases between. DNA of the CDR3: TGTGCCAGCAGTGAAGCCGGGCAGGTTCAAGAGACCCAGTACTTC. The encoded protein is CASSEAGQVQETQYF.

Turning to this clone: Relative to the germline gene, one junction end is altered; a read error may explain this. The chain couples TRBV29-1 to TRBJ2-7; 10 bases agree with TRBD2. This CDR3 is 11 amino acids long. Looked up from germline, CDR1 is SQVTM and CDR2 is ANQGSEA. CDR3 sequence: CSVEEGGLAVF. In nucleotides, the CDR3 is TGCAGCGTTGAGGAGGGAGGACTAGCGGTCTTC.

The chain employs TRBV27 and TRBJ2-7, with TRBD2 matching 8 bases. Germline V gene data show CDR1 as MNHEY and CDR2 as SMNVEV (reference sequence). This CDR3 is built from 16 residues. The V gene end was trimmed by 2 bases and the J gene end by 4 bases; junction bases not matched to a gene: 10. The CDR3 region has the DNA TGTGCCAGCAGTTTAAAATCAGCGGGAGATGGATACGAGCAGTACTTC. Its protein is CASSLKSAGDGYEQYF.

This clone appeared a single time. This chain links TRBV28 with TRBJ1-1; a possible D gene is TRBD1 (5 bases). V lost 2 bases and J 3 bases, leaving 10 bases between the germline ends. The CDR3 is 14 amino acids. In germline, CDR1 is MDHEN, CDR2 SYDVKM. In DNA form, the CDR3 reads TGTGCCAGCAGTTTACTCCCCAGGGACACTGAAGCTTTCTTT. Residues: CASSLLPRDTEAFF.

The rearrangement links TRBV7-9 to TRBJ2-2; 9 nucleotides line up with TRBD2. CDR1 is SEHNR, CDR2 FQNEAQ, per germline (reference sequence). The CDR3 spans 16 residues. V shed 4 bases and J 1 base; nucleotides not matched to a gene: 4. The CDR3: CASSSRLAENTGELFF. The CDR3 coding sequence is TGTGCCAGCAGCTCCCGACTAGCGGAGAACACCGGGGAGCTGTTTTTT. Supplemented by reference TRBV7-9 and TRBJ2-2, the full variable domain reads DTGVSQNPRHKITKRGQNVTFRCDPISEHNRLYWYRQTLGQGPEFLTYFQNEAQLEKSRLLSDRFSAERPKGSFSTLEIQRTEQGDSAMYLCASSSRLAENTGELFFGEGSRLTVL.